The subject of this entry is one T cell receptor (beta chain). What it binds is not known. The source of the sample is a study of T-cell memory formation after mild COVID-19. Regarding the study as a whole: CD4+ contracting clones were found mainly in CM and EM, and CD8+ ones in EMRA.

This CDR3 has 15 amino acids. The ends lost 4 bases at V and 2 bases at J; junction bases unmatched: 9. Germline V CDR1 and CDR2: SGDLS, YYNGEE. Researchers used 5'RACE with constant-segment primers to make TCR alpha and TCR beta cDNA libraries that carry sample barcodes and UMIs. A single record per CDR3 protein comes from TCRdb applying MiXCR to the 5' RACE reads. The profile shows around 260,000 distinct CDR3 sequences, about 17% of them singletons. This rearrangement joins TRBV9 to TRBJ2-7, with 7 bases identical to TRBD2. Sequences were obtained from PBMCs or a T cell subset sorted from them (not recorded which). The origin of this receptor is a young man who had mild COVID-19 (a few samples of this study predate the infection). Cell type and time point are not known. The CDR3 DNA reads TGTGCCAGCAGCCCCGGGGGGATCAGACCCTACGAGCAGTACTTC. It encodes CASSPGGIRPYEQYF.